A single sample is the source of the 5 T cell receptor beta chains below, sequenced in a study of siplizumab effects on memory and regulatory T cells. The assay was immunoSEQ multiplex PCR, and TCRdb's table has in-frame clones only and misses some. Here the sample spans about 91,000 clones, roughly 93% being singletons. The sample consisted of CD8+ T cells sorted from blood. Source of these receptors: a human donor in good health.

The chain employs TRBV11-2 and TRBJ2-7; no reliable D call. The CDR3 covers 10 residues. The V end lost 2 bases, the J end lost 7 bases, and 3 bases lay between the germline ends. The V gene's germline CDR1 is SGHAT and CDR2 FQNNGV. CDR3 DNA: TGTGCCAGCAGCTTAAGGGAGCAGTACTTC. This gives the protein CASSLREQYF.

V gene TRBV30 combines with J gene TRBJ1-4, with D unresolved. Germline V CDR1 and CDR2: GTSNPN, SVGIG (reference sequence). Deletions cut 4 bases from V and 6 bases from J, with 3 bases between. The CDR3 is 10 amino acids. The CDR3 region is CAWKYEKLFF. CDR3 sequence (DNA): TGTGCCTGGAAATATGAAAAACTGTTTTTT.

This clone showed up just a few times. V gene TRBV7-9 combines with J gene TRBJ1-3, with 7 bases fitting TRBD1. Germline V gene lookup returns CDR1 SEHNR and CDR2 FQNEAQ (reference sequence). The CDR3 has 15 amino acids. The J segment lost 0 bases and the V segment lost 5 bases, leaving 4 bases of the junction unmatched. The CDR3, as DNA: TGTGCCAGCAGCCTCCGGGACAGCTCTGGAAACACCATATATTTT. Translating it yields CASSLRDSSGNTIYF.

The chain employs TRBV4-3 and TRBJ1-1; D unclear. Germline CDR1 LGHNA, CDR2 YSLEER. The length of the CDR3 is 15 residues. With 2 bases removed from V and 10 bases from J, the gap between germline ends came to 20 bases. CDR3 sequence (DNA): TGCGCCAGCAGCCAAAATAGAAGAGGTCAGTCGGGAGCTTTCTTT. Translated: CASSQNRRGQSGAFF.

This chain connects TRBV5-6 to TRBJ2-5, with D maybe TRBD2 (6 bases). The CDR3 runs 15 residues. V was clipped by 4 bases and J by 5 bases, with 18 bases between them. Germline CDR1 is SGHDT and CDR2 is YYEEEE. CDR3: CASSQTQEGVETQYF. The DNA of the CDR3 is TGTGCCAGCAGCCAGACTCAGGAGGGCGTCGAGACCCAGTACTTC.